This T cell receptor (beta chain) was found in a study of a mutant IDH1 vaccine in newly diagnosed glioma. Study-level background: Treated patients, averaging around 40 years, were about 60% male and about 40% female. Patients had received radiotherapy, temozolomide, or both previously, most receiving both.

The table came from immunoSEQ multiplex PCR; TCRdb's copy has only in-frame clones and leaves some out. The sample includes tens of thousands of clones, 75% to 95% of them seen just once. The time point here: baseline, week 1 (first vaccination visit). Treatment described: pre-vaccination baseline after standard-of-care therapy. Those who donated had recent WHO grade 3 or 4 IDH1-mutant, ATRX-lost astrocytomas. This CDR3 spans 15 amino acids. Trimming stripped 0 bases from V and 4 bases from J, with 13 bases between. The germline V gene encodes CDR1 SGDLS and CDR2 YYNGEE. Sequenced here: PBMCs, sampled from a glioma patient treated with radiotherapy, temozolomide or both. The chain carries TRBV9 and TRBJ1-2, with D unresolved. The TCR comes from a man aged 50 to 60 with glioma. The CDR3 region is CASSVAGSTPYGYTF. CDR3 sequence (DNA): TGTGCCAGCAGCGTAGCGGGGTCGACTCCCTATGGCTACACCTTC.